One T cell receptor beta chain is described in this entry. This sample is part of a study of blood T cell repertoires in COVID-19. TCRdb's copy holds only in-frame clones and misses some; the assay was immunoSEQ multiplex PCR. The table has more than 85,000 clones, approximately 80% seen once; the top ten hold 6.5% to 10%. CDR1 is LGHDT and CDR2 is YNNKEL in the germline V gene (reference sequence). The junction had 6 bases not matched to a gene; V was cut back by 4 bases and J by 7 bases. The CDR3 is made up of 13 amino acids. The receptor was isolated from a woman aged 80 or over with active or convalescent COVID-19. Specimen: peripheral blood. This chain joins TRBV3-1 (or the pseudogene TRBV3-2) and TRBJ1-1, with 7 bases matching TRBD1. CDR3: CASSPTGQIEAFF. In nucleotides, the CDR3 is TGTGCCAGCAGCCCAACGGGACAGATTGAAGCTTTCTTT.